This TCR beta chain was identified in a study of graft-versus-host responses after intestinal transplantation. General observations from the study: GvH clones appeared in recipient marrow, some first in ileum or blood. The presence of high graft-versus-host to host-versus-graft clonal ratios in allografts characterized patients with graft-donor T cell macrochimerism. There was an association between peak levels of circulating GvH clones and early post-transplant HvG declines.

A note on this clone: The antigen is not known.

Using immunoSEQ multiplex PCR, the repertoire was profiled, and TCRdb retains in-frame clones only, with some absent. This sample has approximately 82,000 clones, with roughly 93% found just once. CDR1 is SNHLY and CDR2 is FYNNEI in the germline V gene. V shed 6 bases, J shed 1 base, and the junction held 7 bases outside the gene matches. This CDR3 contains 16 residues. This chain joins TRBV2 and TRBJ2-3, with 10 bases matching TRBD2. This clonotype originated in a human donor who was the organ donor for an intestinal transplant. Source: unstimulated CD8+ T cells sorted from spleen or lymph node cells, taken before transplant. As DNA, the CDR3 is TGTGCCAGCAGGTGGGCTAGCGGGGGAGGCACAGATACGCAGTATTTT. Its protein product is CASRWASGGGTDTQYF.